This is a list of T cell receptor beta chains from one sample in a study of cytomegalovirus exposure and HLA in healthy donors. Profiled with immunoSEQ multiplex PCR; TCRdb holds only in-frame clones, not every one. This sample's clone table lists about 96,000 clones. The specimen sequenced was PBMCs. The receptor source for this set is a woman younger than 45 in good health and CMV-seronegative. The CDR3 runs from the conserved cysteine through the conserved F or W. D genes are given only for firm matches.

V	D	J	CDR3	DNA
TRBV4-2	TRBD2	TRBJ2-5	CASSQGRLARQETQYF	TGTGCCAGCAGCCAAGGTCGACTAGCGCGGCAAGAGACCCAGTACTTC
TRBV7-9	TRBD1	TRBJ2-7	CASSLALGTGSYEQYF	TGTGCCAGCAGCTTAGCGCTGGGGACAGGGTCCTACGAGCAGTACTTC
TRBV7-2	TRBD1	TRBJ1-1	CASSLDGTGDTEAFF	TGTGCCAGCAGCTTAGATGGGACAGGGGACACTGAAGCTTTCTTT
TRBV27	-	TRBJ1-1	CASSFVQGTEAFF	TGTGCCAGCAGTTTTGTACAGGGCACTGAAGCTTTCTTT
TRBV6-1	-	TRBJ1-3	CASSEWLGNTIYF	TGTGCCAGCAGTGAATGGCTCGGAAACACCATATATTTT
TRBV11-2	-	TRBJ2-6	CASSLSGAGANVLTF	TGTGCCAGCAGCTTATCAGGGGCTGGGGCCAACGTCCTGACTTTC
TRBV5-1	TRBD1	TRBJ1-1	CASRAGQVDTEAFF	TGCGCCAGCAGGGCGGGACAGGTGGACACTGAAGCTTTCTTT
TRBV19	-	TRBJ1-3	CASPGAGNTIYF	TGTGCATCCCCAGGGGCTGGAAACACCATATATTTT
TRBV5-1	-	TRBJ2-5	CASSLMSQETQYF	TGCGCCAGCAGCTTGATGTCTCAGGAGACCCAGTACTTC
TRBV30	-	TRBJ2-7	CAWEGGYEQYF	TGTGCCTGGGAAGGGGGCTACGAGCAGTACTTC
TRBV15	-	TRBJ1-2	CATSRDREIGGYTF	TGTGCCACCAGCAGAGACCGGGAAATTGGAGGCTACACCTTC
TRBV5-1	-	TRBJ2-2	CASSPGTQWNGELFF	TGCGCCAGCAGCCCAGGGACACAATGGAACGGGGAGCTGTTTTTT
TRBV12-5	TRBD1	TRBJ1-2	CASGFIQGAHGYTF	TGTGCTAGTGGTTTTATACAGGGGGCGCATGGCTACACCTTC
TRBV5-4	TRBD2	TRBJ2-1	CASGSGGAGSNEQFF	TGTGCCAGCGGCTCGGGCGGAGCGGGAAGCAATGAGCAGTTCTTC
TRBV5-1	-	TRBJ1-6	CASSPGWVENSPLHF	TGCGCCAGCAGCCCGGGATGGGTAGAAAATTCACCCCTCCACTTT
TRBV2	TRBD1	TRBJ1-2	CASSLQGNYGYTF	TGTGCCAGCAGTCTACAGGGGAACTATGGCTACACCTTC
TRBV7-8	-	TRBJ2-1	CASSSQGIEQFF	TGTGCCAGCAGCTCGCAGGGGATTGAGCAGTTCTTC
TRBV4-1	-	TRBJ1-4	CASSQSPRGGTNEKLFF	TGCGCCAGCAGCCAATCGCCCAGGGGTGGGACTAATGAAAAACTGTTTTTT
TRBV7-3	-	TRBJ2-1	CASRLRGGYNEQFF	TGTGCCAGCAGATTAAGGGGGGGGTACAATGAGCAGTTCTTC
TRBV27	-	TRBJ2-2	CASSLWGGANTGELFF	TGTGCCAGCAGTTTGTGGGGGGGCGCAAACACCGGGGAGCTGTTTTTT
TRBV11-3	TRBD2	TRBJ2-3	CASSFGTSGRTDTQYF	TGTGCCAGCAGCTTCGGGACTAGCGGTCGCACAGATACGCAGTATTTT
TRBV5-6	-	TRBJ1-5	CASSLWGEDRNQPQHF	TGTGCCAGCAGCTTATGGGGAGAGGACCGCAATCAGCCCCAGCATTTT
TRBV27	-	TRBJ1-5	CASSPRVAQGESNQPQHF	TGTGCCAGCAGTCCAAGAGTCGCGCAGGGCGAAAGCAATCAGCCCCAGCATTTT
TRBV19	-	TRBJ1-4	CASSIGTTNEKLFF	TGTGCCAGTAGTATCGGGACAACTAATGAAAAACTGTTTTTT
TRBV28	-	TRBJ1-1	CASSLGEAEAFF	TGTGCCAGCAGTTTAGGGGAGGCTGAAGCTTTCTTT
TRBV27	TRBD2	TRBJ2-1	CASSLTGGAEQFF	TGTGCCAGCAGTTTAACGGGGGGGGCTGAGCAGTTCTTC
TRBV6-5	TRBD1	TRBJ1-1	CASSYLNRGLNTEAFF	TGTGCCAGCAGTTACTTAAACAGGGGCCTGAACACTGAAGCTTTCTTT
TRBV18	-	TRBJ2-5	CASSPAAARETQYF	TGTGCCAGCTCACCAGCGGCCGCCCGGGAGACCCAGTACTTC
TRBV5-6	-	TRBJ1-5	CASSSQVEGNQPQHF	TGTGCCAGCAGCTCCCAGGTGGAGGGCAATCAGCCCCAGCATTTT
TRBV30	TRBD1	TRBJ1-2	CAWTYRGRGGYTF	TGTGCCTGGACCTACAGGGGGCGAGGTGGCTACACCTTC
TRBV4-2	-	TRBJ1-2	CASSQSGPRGGYTF	TGTGCCAGCAGCCAGTCCGGGCCAAGGGGAGGCTACACCTTC
TRBV11-3	TRBD1	TRBJ1-4	CASSLGGQNERLFF	TGTGCCAGCAGCTTAGGGGGACAGAATGAAAGACTGTTTTTT